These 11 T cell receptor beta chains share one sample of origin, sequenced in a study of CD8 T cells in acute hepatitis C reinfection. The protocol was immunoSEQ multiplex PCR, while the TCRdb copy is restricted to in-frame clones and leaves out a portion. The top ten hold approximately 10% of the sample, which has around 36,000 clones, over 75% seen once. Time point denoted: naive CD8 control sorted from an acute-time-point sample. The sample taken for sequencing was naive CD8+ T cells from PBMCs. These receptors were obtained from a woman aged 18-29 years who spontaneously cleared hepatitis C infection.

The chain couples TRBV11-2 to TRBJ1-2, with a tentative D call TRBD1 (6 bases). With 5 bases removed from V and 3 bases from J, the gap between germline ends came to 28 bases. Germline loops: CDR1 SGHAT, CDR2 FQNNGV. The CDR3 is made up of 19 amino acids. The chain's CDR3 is CASSLAGGRGHTEHYGYTF. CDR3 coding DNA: TGTGCCAGCAGCCTGGCTGGGGGACGGGGACACACAGAGCACTATGGCTACACCTTC.

Written as DNA, the CDR3 is TGTGCCAGCAGTTTTGCGGGAGGTGCCTACGAGCAGTACTTC. Protein sequence: CASSFAGGAYEQYF. The chain combines TRBV6-6 with TRBJ2-7, with TRBD2 matching over 8 bases. The CDR3 is 14 residues long. Trimming removed 4 bases from V and 2 bases from J; junction bases left unmatched: 4. Germline V lookup: CDR1 MNHNY, CDR2 SVGAGI (reference sequence).

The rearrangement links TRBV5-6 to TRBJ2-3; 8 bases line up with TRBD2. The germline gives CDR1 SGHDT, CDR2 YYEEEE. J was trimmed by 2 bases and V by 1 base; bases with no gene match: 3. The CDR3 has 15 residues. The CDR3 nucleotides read TGTGCCAGCAGCTTGACTAGCGGTTACACAGATACGCAGTATTTT. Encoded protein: CASSLTSGYTDTQYF.

The CDR3 DNA sequence: TGCAGCGCGACAAGGAATGAGCAGTTCTTC. Translating it yields CSATRNEQFF. The chain has TRBV29-1 and TRBJ2-1; D unresolved. Trimming removed 7 bases from V and 7 bases from J, with 8 bases in between. This CDR3 region has 10 residues. CDR1 and CDR2 (germline): SQVTM, ANQGSEA.

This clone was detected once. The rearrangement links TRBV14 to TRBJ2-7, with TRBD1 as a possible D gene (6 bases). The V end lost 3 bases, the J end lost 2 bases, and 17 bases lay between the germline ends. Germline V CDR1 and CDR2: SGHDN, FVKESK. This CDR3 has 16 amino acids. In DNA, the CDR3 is TGTGCCAGCAGCCACTCTCGAAGGACAGCCACCTACGAGCAGTACTTC. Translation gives CASSHSRRTATYEQYF. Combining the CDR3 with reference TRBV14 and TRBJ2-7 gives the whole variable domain EAGVTQFPSHSVIEKGQTVTLRCDPISGHDNLYWYRRVMGKEIKFLLHFVKESKQDESGMPNNRFLAERTGGTYSTLKVQPAELEDSGVYFCASSHSRRTATYEQYFGPGTRLTVT.

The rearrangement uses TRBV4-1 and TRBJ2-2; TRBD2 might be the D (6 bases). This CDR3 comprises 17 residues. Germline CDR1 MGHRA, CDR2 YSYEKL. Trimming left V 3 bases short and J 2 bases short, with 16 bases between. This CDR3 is CASSQYPPSANTGELFF. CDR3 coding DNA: TGCGCCAGCAGCCAGTACCCACCTAGCGCCAACACCGGGGAGCTGTTTTTT.

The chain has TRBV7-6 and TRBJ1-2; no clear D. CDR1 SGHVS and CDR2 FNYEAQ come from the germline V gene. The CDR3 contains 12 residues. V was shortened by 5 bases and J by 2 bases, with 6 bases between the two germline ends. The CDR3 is CASSPTNYGYTF. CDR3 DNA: TGTGCCAGCAGCCCGACCAACTATGGCTACACCTTC. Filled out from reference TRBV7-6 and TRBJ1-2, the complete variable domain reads GAGVSQSPRYKVTKRGQDVALRCDPISGHVSLYWYRQALGQGPEFLTYFNYEAQQDKSGLPNDRFSAERPEGSISTLTIQRTEQRDSAMYRCASSPTNYGYTFGSGTRLTVV.

CDR3 sequence reads: CASSQDRLEVVGGWGEQFF. The CDR3, as DNA: TGCGCCAGCAGCCAAGATAGGCTTGAGGTTGTCGGTGGATGGGGGGAACAGTTCTTC. The chain joins TRBV4-1 to TRBJ2-1, with a possible D match to TRBD2 (6 bases). The V and J ends lost 0 bases and 13 bases respectively, with 31 bases between them. The CDR3 sequence is 19 residues long. Per the germline V gene, CDR1 is MGHRA and CDR2 is YSYEKL.

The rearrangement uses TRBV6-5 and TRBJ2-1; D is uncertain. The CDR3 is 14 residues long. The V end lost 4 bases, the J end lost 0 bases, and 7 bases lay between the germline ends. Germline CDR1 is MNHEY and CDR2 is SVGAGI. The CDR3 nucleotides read TGTGCCAGCAGTTTCAGAAGCTCCTACAATGAGCAGTTCTTC. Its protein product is CASSFRSSYNEQFF.

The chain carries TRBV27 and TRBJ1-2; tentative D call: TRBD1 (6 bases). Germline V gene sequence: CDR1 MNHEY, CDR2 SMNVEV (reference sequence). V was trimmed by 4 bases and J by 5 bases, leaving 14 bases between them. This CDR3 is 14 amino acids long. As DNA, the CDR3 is TGTGCCAGCAGTTCTGTGGACAGAACTTATGGCTACACCTTC. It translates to CASSSVDRTYGYTF.

CDR3 sequence reads: CASSLDQVGVLGEQFF. CDR3 DNA: TGTGCCAGCAGCTTAGATCAAGTGGGAGTTCTCGGTGAGCAGTTCTTC. V and J are TRBV11-2 and TRBJ2-1; TRBD2 is a possible D gene (5 bases). Trimming stripped 0 bases from V and 9 bases from J, with 18 bases between. The length of the CDR3 is 16 residues. Germline-derived CDR1 and CDR2 are SGHAT and FQNNGV.